The entry that follows covers one T cell receptor (beta chain) sequence. The researchers put some 200,000 CFSE-labeled responder cells into plates with some 200,000 irradiated, violet-dye-labeled stimulator cells. The sample belongs to a study of graft-versus-host responses after intestinal transplantation. This CDR3 region has 18 residues. The V segment lost 2 bases and the J segment 5 bases; nucleotides outside the gene matches: 14. Germline lookup yields CDR1 WSHSY and CDR2 SAAADI. Generated by immunoSEQ multiplex PCR, the TCRdb table keeps only in-frame clones and is missing some. The top ten clones hold over 12% of a sample with around 14,000 clones, less than 45% of them seen once.

The sequence was collected from a human patient who received an intestinal transplant. The sample in question was alloreactive CD8+ T cells from a mixed lymphocyte reaction culture, obtained before intestinal transplant. The subset denotes: CFSE-low proliferating T cells sorted from approximately 6-day pre-transplant mixed lymphocyte reaction (GvH or HvG direction). The chain uses TRBV10-2 and TRBJ2-5, with TRBD2 matching over 10 bases. CDR3 DNA sequence: TGCGCCAGCAGTGAGGATGGGGGAGCGGGGGGGCCTTCCGAGACCCAGTACTTC. Translating it yields CASSEDGGAGGPSETQYF.